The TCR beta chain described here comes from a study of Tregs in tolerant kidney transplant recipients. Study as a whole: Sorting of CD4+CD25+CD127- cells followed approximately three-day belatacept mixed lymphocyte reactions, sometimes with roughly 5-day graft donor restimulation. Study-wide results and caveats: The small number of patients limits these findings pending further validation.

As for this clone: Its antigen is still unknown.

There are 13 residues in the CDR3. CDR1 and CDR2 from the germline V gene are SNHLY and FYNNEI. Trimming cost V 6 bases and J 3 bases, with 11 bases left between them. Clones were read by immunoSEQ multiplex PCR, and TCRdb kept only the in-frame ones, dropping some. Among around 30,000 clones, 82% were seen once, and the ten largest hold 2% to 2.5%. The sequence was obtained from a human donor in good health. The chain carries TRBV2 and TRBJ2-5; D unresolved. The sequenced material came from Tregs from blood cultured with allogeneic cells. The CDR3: CASSYLGEETQYF. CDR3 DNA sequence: TGTGCCAGCAGCTACCTGGGTGAAGAGACCCAGTACTTC.